Listed below are T cell receptor beta chains from one sample, sequenced in a study of HIV-infected patients and healthy controls. In TCRdb, the 5' RACE reads were re-called with MiXCR into one record per CDR3 protein. This table has about 18,000 distinct CDR3 sequences, roughly 19% appearing once. The sequenced sample consisted of CD8+ T cells from blood. These receptors all stem from a human donor in good health. Both conserved end residues are part of each CDR3. Each record gives: V gene, clone size, D gene, J gene, CDR3 DNA, CDR3 protein. A D gene is named only where the DNA matches it firmly. Clone size is not always given. Where it is, it says once, few, many or a class for expanded clones.

TRBV19,.,.,TRBJ1-1,TGTGCCAGTACCAATGGGCGGGGGACTGAAGCTTTCTTT,CASTNGRGTEAFF
TRBV12-3/TRBV12-4,.,.,TRBJ1-6,TGTGCCAGCAGCCCCTATAATTCACCCCTCCACTTT,CASSPYNSPLHF
TRBV7-9,few,TRBD1,TRBJ1-5,TGTGCCAGCAGCGAGGACAGGGGGTATCAGCCCCAGCATTTT,CASSEDRGYQPQHF
TRBV19,.,TRBD2,TRBJ2-1,TGTGCCAGTAGTATACGGCTAGCGGGAGGTGGGCACAATGAGCAGTTCTTC,CASSIRLAGGGHNEQFF
TRBV11-2,.,TRBD2,TRBJ2-5,TGTGCCAGCAGACTACGGACTAGCGGGCAGGGGGAGACCCAGTACTTC,CASRLRTSGQGETQYF
TRBV30,many,.,TRBJ1-1,TGTGCCTGGAGTGGATTACCAACAGGGTCCACTGAAGCTTTCTTT,CAWSGLPTGSTEAFF
TRBV27,.,TRBD1,TRBJ2-3,TGTGCCAGCAGTTCAAAATCGACAGGGCGAGATACGCAGTATTTT,CASSSKSTGRDTQYF
TRBV4-1,.,.,TRBJ2-7,TGCGCCAGCAGCCAAACAGGGCCCTACGAGCAGTACTTC,CASSQTGPYEQYF
TRBV4-1,.,.,TRBJ2-1,TGCGCCAGCAGCCAAGATTGGGGGGTTGAGCAGTTCTTC,CASSQDWGVEQFF
TRBV29-1,many,TRBD1,TRBJ2-7,TGCAGCGTTGGGACAGGAATCTACGAGCAGTACTTC,CSVGTGIYEQYF
TRBV12-3/TRBV12-4,.,TRBD2,TRBJ2-3,TGTGCCAGCAGAGACACTAGCGGAACGCAGTATTTT,CASRDTSGTQYF
TRBV3-1,few,TRBD2,TRBJ2-5,TGTGCCAGCAGCCAGAGACTAGCATCTCCTTCGATAGAGACCCAGTACTTC,CASSQRLASPSIETQYF
TRBV6-4,few,TRBD2,TRBJ2-3,TGTGCCAGCAGTGCGGCGGGAGGGGGCACAGATACGCAGTATTTT,CASSAAGGGTDTQYF
TRBV30,.,.,TRBJ2-7,TGTGCCTGGAAAGGGACTGACTACGAGCAGTACTTC,CAWKGTDYEQYF
TRBV7-3,.,TRBD1,TRBJ1-3,TGTGCCAGCCCCTTGTCCCGACAGGGATCAGGAGGAAACACCATATATTTT,CASPLSRQGSGGNTIYF
TRBV4-3,.,.,TRBJ2-3,TGCGCCAGCAGCCAAGACACGGATGATACGCAGTATTTT,CASSQDTDDTQYF
TRBV15,.,.,TRBJ1-6,TGTGCCACCAGCAGAGATTGGAGCTCCTATAATTCACCCCTCCACTTT,CATSRDWSSYNSPLHF
TRBV9,medium-sized,TRBD1,TRBJ1-5,TGTGCCAGCAGCGTTGCGGGACAGAGGAATCAGCCCCAGCATTTT,CASSVAGQRNQPQHF